This TCR beta chain was sequenced in a study of shared clonotypes between healthy human individuals. The repertoire was sequenced with immunoSEQ multiplex PCR; TCRdb's copy has only in-frame clones and lacks some. The data hold just under 350,000 clones, with 73% observed a single time. The length of the CDR3 is 12 residues. The V end was cut by 1 base, the J end by 13 bases, with 12 bases between. Germline lookup yields CDR1 MNHNS and CDR2 SASEGT. The chain couples TRBV6-1 to TRBJ2-3; D might be TRBD1 (6 bases). This TCR came from a man under 40 in good health. The sequenced material came from memory CD4+ T cells sorted from blood. Subset specified: CD45RA-negative fraction. CDR3 sequence reads: CASSEVKNREYF. CDR3 DNA: TGTGCCAGCAGTGAAGTGAAGAACAGGGAGTATTTT.